These T cell receptor beta chains were read from a single sample in a study of blood T cell repertoires in COVID-19. Clones were sequenced by immunoSEQ multiplex PCR, and TCRdb holds only the in-frame ones, with some missing. Seen here are hundreds of thousands of clones, around 82% observed once, and the top ten hold 8% to 9.5%. What was sequenced was peripheral blood. These receptor sequences come from a woman aged 45-60 years who had recovered from COVID-19. The CDR3 runs from the conserved cysteine through the conserved F or W. The D gene is left open where the match is weak. Size values are once, few and many counts, or a class for expanded clones, and some rows have none.

>TRBD1|-|TRBJ2-1|TRBV5-4
TGTGCCAGCCGTATTTTTCGAGGGACAGGGGTCAATGAGCAGTTCTTC
CASRIFRGTGVNEQFF
>-|-|TRBJ2-5|TRBV11-2
TGTGCCAGCACCTCGGACAGCGGGGTGTGGAAGACCCAGTACTTC
CASTSDSGVWKTQYF
>TRBD2|few|TRBJ2-1|TRBV19
TGTGCCAGTAGTTCCCGGGGGGTCGGGAATGAGCAGTTCTTC
CASSSRGVGNEQFF
>TRBD2|-|TRBJ2-4|TRBV4-3
TGCGCCAGCAGCCAAGAAGGGCCGAGCGGGGGGGCCGCGACCAAAAACATTCAGTACTTC
CASSQEGPSGGAATKNIQYF
>TRBD2|-|TRBJ2-7|TRBV28
TGTGCCAGCATTCCGGGGGGCTCCTACGAGCAGTACTTC
CASIPGGSYEQYF
>TRBD2|-|TRBJ2-7|TRBV4-1
TGCGCCAGCAGCCAGTTACTAGCGGCCTCCTACGAGCAGTACTTC
CASSQLLAASYEQYF
>-|-|TRBJ2-5|TRBV28
TGTGCCAGCAGCCCCATCGGGGACTCACAAGAGACCCAGTACTTC
CASSPIGDSQETQYF
>TRBD1|-|TRBJ2-2|TRBV11-2
TGTGCCAGCAGCTTAGATGGTTTTGAGGTCTGGGACAGGAACACCGGGGAGCTGTTTTTT
CASSLDGFEVWDRNTGELFF
>-|-|TRBJ1-5|TRBV10-1
TGCGCCAGCACGCGGGGACCGCCCCAGCATTTT
CASTRGPPQHF
>TRBD1|-|TRBJ1-5|TRBV30
TGTGCCTGGAGTGCAGGGATACAGGGGGCTAATAGCAATCAGCCCCAGCATTTT
CAWSAGIQGANSNQPQHF
>-|few|TRBJ2-5|TRBV3-1/TRBV3-2
TGTGCCAGCAGCCCGTACCAAGAGACCCAGTACTTC
CASSPYQETQYF
>TRBD2|once|TRBJ2-1|TRBV28
TGTGCCAGCAGTACCGGACTAGCGGATATCTCCTACAATGAGCAGTTCTTC
CASSTGLADISYNEQFF
>TRBD2|-|TRBJ2-1|TRBV28
TGTGCCAGCAGTCTAGCGGGAGGGCTCAATCAGCAGTTCTTC
CASSLAGGLNQQFF
>-|-|TRBJ2-1|TRBV15
TGTGCCACCAGCAGGCGGACAGACAATGAGCAGTTCTTC
CATSRRTDNEQFF
>TRBD2|-|TRBJ2-5|TRBV6-2/TRBV6-3
TGTGCCAGCAGCCGCTCAACCCGACTAGCGGGGCAAGAGACCCAGTACTTC
CASSRSTRLAGQETQYF
>TRBD1|-|TRBJ2-3|TRBV3-1/TRBV3-2
TGTGCCAGCAGCCATAGGGGGAGACAGGGGCGAAATACGCAGTATTTT
CASSHRGRQGRNTQYF
>-|once|TRBJ2-7|TRBV24-1
TGTGCCACCAGTGATACCGCCGGAGACAGCCCCTACGAGCAGTACTTC
CATSDTAGDSPYEQYF
>-|-|TRBJ2-7|TRBV7-8
TGTGCCAGCAGCTCCGAGTACGAGCAGTACTTC
CASSSEYEQYF
>-|few|TRBJ1-1|TRBV7-9
TGTGCCAGCAGTTACCTACAGACAGAGAACACTGAAGCTTTCTTT
CASSYLQTENTEAFF
>-|-|TRBJ2-7|TRBV10-3
TGTGCCATCAGCGACCCCTCACAGGGATTCTCCTACGAGCAGTACTTC
CAISDPSQGFSYEQYF
>-|-|TRBJ1-2|TRBV24-1
TGTGCCACCAGTGATTCGTTCGGGACATCCCCGCACACCTTC
CATSDSFGTSPHTF
>TRBD2|-|TRBJ2-4|TRBV3-1/TRBV3-2
TGTGCCAGCAGCCTTAGGACTAGCGGGACCCAAAACATTCAGTACTTC
CASSLRTSGTQNIQYF
>-|-|TRBJ1-6|TRBV7-8
TGTGCCAGCAGCTTAGATGGCTCCTCGGGGATTTCACCCCTCCACTTT
CASSLDGSSGISPLHF
>TRBD1|once|TRBJ1-4|TRBV28
TGTGCCAGCACAGGGGGCCAGGGCTCAGAAAAACTGTTTTTT
CASTGGQGSEKLFF
>-|-|TRBJ2-7|TRBV9
TGTGCCAGCAGCGTAGAGAGCGGCCACTTCTACGAGCAGTACTTC
CASSVESGHFYEQYF
>-|-|TRBJ2-3|TRBV20-1
TGCAGTGCTAGTTGGACGAAAGCGGCTAGCACAGATACGCAGTATTTT
CSASWTKAASTDTQYF
>-|-|TRBJ1-1|TRBV10-3
TGTGCCATCAGTGACCGGGACAAAACGGGCACTGAAGCTTTCTTT
CAISDRDKTGTEAFF
>-|-|TRBJ2-2|TRBV5-1
TGCGCCAGCAGGCGGGACACCGGGGAGCTGTTTTTT
CASRRDTGELFF
>-|-|TRBJ2-7|TRBV2
TGTGCCAGCAGTGCAGCAGGATCCCCGGGTGCGCAGTACTTC
CASSAAGSPGAQYF
>-|-|TRBJ2-4|TRBV4-3
TGCGCCAGCAGCCGAGACATAAACAGCAAAAACATTCAGTACTTC
CASSRDINSKNIQYF
>-|-|TRBJ2-6|TRBV9
TGTGCCAGCAGCAGAACCGGGACACCCGCCTCTGGGGCCAACGTCCTGACTTTC
CASSRTGTPASGANVLTF
>-|-|TRBJ2-3|TRBV5-1
TGCGCCAGCAGCTTGCGACCACAGACGAGCACAGATACGCAGTATTTT
CASSLRPQTSTDTQYF
>-|-|TRBJ1-1|TRBV2
TGTGCCAGCCTACAGGGATTCACTGAAGCTTTCTTT
CASLQGFTEAFF
>-|once|TRBJ2-5|TRBV10-3
TGTGCCATCAGTGGTGATAGTCAAGAGACCCAGTACTTC
CAISGDSQETQYF
>-|-|TRBJ1-2|TRBV3-1/TRBV3-2
TGTGCCAGCAGCCATAGTCGACTATATAACAACTATGGCTACACCTTC
CASSHSRLYNNYGYTF
>-|-|TRBJ1-5|TRBV7-2
TGTGCCAGCAGCTTACAGGGGTATAGCAATCAGCCCCAGCATTTT
CASSLQGYSNQPQHF
>TRBD1|-|TRBJ1-2|TRBV5-4
TGTGCCAGCAGCTTGGACAGGGGTGATGGCTACACCTTC
CASSLDRGDGYTF